The 10 T cell receptor beta chains below all came from one sample that was sequenced in a study of cytomegalovirus exposure and HLA in healthy donors. Primers for the PCR totalled 60 Vbeta and 13 Jbeta. TCRdb's copy holds only in-frame clones and misses some; the assay was immunoSEQ multiplex PCR. The sample records more than 150,000 clones, more than 75% being singletons. Sequencing was performed on PBMCs. All receptors come from a girl in the first two years of life in good health and CMV-seronegative.

This chain joins TRBV2 and TRBJ1-2; D is uncertain. The length of the CDR3 is 13 residues. Germline V gene data show CDR1 as SNHLY and CDR2 as FYNNEI. The V gene lost 3 bases and the J gene lost 0 bases, with 5 bases spanning the gap. CDR3 nucleotide sequence: TGTGCCAGCAGTGACAGGTCTAACTATGGCTACACCTTC. It translates to CASSDRSNYGYTF.

This clone turned up a few times. V and J are TRBV6-1 and TRBJ1-5; 7 bases are a match to TRBD1. Germline assignment: CDR1 MNHNS and CDR2 SASEGT. The V gene end was trimmed by 3 bases and the J gene end by 5 bases; junction bases not matched to a gene: 10. This CDR3 has 16 amino acids. The CDR3 DNA follows: TGTGCCAGCAGTGAGCAGAACAGGGGTCTCGATCAGCCCCAGCATTTT. It is translated as CASSEQNRGLDQPQHF.

This chain's CDR3 is CASSSGTQYF. As DNA, the CDR3 is TGTGCCAGCAGTTCAGGGACCCAGTACTTC. The chain recombines TRBV6-6 with TRBJ2-5; D is unresolved. Trimming stripped 4 bases from V and 7 bases from J, with 4 bases between. Germline V CDR1 and CDR2: MNHNY, SVGAGI (reference sequence). The CDR3 has 10 residues.

The chain joins TRBV5-4 to TRBJ2-7; D may be TRBD1 (5 bases). The V end was cut by 2 bases, the J end by 2 bases, with 8 bases between. Germline assignment: CDR1 SGHNT and CDR2 YYREEE (reference sequence). This CDR3 contains 13 residues. The CDR3 region is CASSFAGTYEQYF. The CDR3 nucleotides read TGTGCCAGCAGCTTTGCAGGGACCTACGAGCAGTACTTC.

This rearrangement joins TRBV7-8 to TRBJ2-3, with no clear D. Per germline, CDR1 SGHVS and CDR2 FQNEAQ. V lost 0 bases to trimming and J lost 8 bases, with 18 bases between them. The CDR3 has 16 amino acids. The CDR3 here is CASSLARSGNSGTQYF. CDR3 bases: TGTGCCAGCAGCTTAGCGCGGTCCGGTAATAGTGGTACGCAGTATTTT.

V usage is TRBV9 and J usage is TRBJ2-1; TRBD2 agrees at 12 bases. Germline CDR1 SGDLS, CDR2 YYNGEE. The CDR3 loop spans 19 amino acids. Trimming removed 3 bases from V and 5 bases from J; junction bases left unmatched: 15. This CDR3 reads CASSDPTTSGSRKNNEQFF. CDR3 sequence (DNA): TGTGCCAGCAGCGATCCTACGACTAGCGGGAGTCGAAAAAACAATGAGCAGTTCTTC.

The V and J genes are TRBV6-1 and TRBJ1-2; TRBD1 matches at 8 bases. The germline gives CDR1 MNHNS, CDR2 SASEGT. V lost 2 bases and J lost 7; bases outside the gene matches: 9. This CDR3 is 15 amino acids long. The DNA of the CDR3 is TGTGCCAGCAGTGAAACGTTATCAGGGGGCAGTGGCTACACCTTC. Translating gives CASSETLSGGSGYTF.

The V and J genes are TRBV2 and TRBJ2-7; 9 nucleotides align to TRBD1. The CDR3 has 14 amino acids. Trimming cost V 4 bases and J 5 bases; bases outside gene matches: 6. Per germline, CDR1 SNHLY and CDR2 FYNNEI. The CDR3 DNA reads TGTGCCAGCAGTGCTGAGACAGGGGGAAACGAGCAGTACTTC. This encodes CASSAETGGNEQYF.

The CDR3 DNA follows: TGCGCCAGCAGCCAAGAGGCAGGCGGGTGCACCTTC. Amino acids: CASSQEAGGCTF. The chain joins TRBV4-1 to TRBJ1-2; no firm D call. Germline V gene data show CDR1 as MGHRA and CDR2 as YSYEKL. The ends were cut back, 0 bases at V and 13 bases at J, with 12 bases in the middle. The CDR3 has 12 residues.

V is TRBV6-5 and J is TRBJ1-4; D gene ambiguous. CDR1 and CDR2 (germline): MNHEY, SVGAGI. The ends were cut back, 6 bases at V and 7 bases at J, with 18 bases in the middle. The CDR3 runs to 15 residues. The CDR3 DNA reads as TGTGCCAGCAGCCGCGCGGGTTCTTTGGGTGAAAAACTGTTTTTT. Translated, it gives CASSRAGSLGEKLFF.